The clone carrying this TCR beta chain has only one observation. The data were taken from a study of blood T cell repertoires in COVID-19. Original analysis: Amplification of reference gene primers was used by the study to estimate nucleated cell counts. Only in-frame clones appear in the TCRdb table, and some are missing; sequencing was by immunoSEQ multiplex PCR. The DNA gave D and trimming, while V, J and clone size come from that table. Here the sample spans 250,000 to 350,000 clones, nearly 90% being singletons. Participants spanned ages about 18 to 95 years and resided in 20 to 30 US areas. This TCR was sampled from a young woman with acute COVID-19. Material: PBMCs or T cells enriched from blood (not recorded which).

The CDR3 spells CATSLAGSHNEQFF. The CDR3, as DNA: TGTGCCACCAGTTTGGCAGGGTCCCACAATGAGCAGTTCTTC. V is TRBV24-1 and J is TRBJ2-1, with a possible D match to TRBD1 (5 bases). From germline, CDR1 is KGHDR and CDR2 SFDVKD. CDR3 length: 14 amino acids. V lost 6 bases and J lost 5, with 13 bases in between.